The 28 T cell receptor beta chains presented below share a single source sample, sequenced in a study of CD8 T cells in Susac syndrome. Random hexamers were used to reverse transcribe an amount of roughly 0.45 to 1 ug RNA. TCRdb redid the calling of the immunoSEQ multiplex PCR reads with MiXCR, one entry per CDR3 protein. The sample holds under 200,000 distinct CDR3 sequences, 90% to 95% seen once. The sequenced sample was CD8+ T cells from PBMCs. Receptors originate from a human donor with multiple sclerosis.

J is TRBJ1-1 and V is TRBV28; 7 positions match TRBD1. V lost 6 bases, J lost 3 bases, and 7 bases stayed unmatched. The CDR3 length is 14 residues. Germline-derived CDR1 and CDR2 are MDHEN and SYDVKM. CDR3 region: CASRTGLGYTEAFF. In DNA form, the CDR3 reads TGTGCCAGCAGGACAGGGTTAGGTTACACTGAAGCTTTCTTT.

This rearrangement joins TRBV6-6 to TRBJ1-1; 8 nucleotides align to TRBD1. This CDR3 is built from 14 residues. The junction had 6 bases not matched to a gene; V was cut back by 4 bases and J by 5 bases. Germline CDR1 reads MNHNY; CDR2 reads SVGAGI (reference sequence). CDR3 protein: CASSSFQGATEAFF. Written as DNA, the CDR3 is TGTGCCAGCAGTTCATTCCAGGGGGCAACTGAAGCTTTCTTT.

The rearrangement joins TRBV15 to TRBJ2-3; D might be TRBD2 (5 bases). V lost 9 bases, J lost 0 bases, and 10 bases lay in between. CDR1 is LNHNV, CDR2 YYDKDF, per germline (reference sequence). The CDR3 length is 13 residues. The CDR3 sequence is CATRAESTDTQYF. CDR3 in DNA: TGTGCCACGCGGGCGGAGAGCACAGATACGCAGTATTTT.

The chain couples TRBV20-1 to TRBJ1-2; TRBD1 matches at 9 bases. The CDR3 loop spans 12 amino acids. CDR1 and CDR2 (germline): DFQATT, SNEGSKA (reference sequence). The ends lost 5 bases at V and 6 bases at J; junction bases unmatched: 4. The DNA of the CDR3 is TGCAGTGCTCGGGACAGGGCCGATGGCTACACCTTC. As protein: CSARDRADGYTF.

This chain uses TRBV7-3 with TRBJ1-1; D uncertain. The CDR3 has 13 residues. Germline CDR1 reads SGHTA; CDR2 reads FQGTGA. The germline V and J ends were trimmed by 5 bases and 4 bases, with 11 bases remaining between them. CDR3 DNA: TGTGCCAGCAGCCCTGACGCGGGCACTGAAGCTTTCTTT. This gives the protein CASSPDAGTEAFF.

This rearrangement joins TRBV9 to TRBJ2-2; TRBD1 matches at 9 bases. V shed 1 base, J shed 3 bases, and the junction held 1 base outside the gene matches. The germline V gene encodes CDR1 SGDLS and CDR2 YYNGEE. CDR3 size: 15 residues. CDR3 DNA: TGTGCCAGCAGCGTATGGACAGGGGACACCGGGGAGCTGTTTTTT. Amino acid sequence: CASSVWTGDTGELFF.

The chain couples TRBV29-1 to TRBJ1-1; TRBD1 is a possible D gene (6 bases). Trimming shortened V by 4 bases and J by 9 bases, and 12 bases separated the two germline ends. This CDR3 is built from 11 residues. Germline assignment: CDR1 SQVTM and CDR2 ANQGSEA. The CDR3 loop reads CSVGEGGKAFF. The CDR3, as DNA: TGCAGCGTTGGTGAAGGGGGTAAAGCTTTCTTT.

CDR3 residues: CASSATGDNYEQYF. CDR3 coding DNA: TGTGCCAGCAGCGCAACAGGGGATAACTACGAGCAGTACTTC. The chain has TRBV7-9 and TRBJ2-7, with 7 bases aligning to TRBD1. The CDR3 spans 14 residues. V gave up 5 bases and J gave up 3 bases; unmatched junction bases: 7. The germline V gene has CDR1 SEHNR and CDR2 FQNEAQ (reference sequence).

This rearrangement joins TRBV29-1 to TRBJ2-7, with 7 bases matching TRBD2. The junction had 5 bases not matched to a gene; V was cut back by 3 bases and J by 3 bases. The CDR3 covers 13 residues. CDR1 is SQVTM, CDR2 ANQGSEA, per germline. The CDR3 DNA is TGCAGCGTTGATATAGCTAGCGGCTACGAGCAGTACTTC. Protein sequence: CSVDIASGYEQYF.

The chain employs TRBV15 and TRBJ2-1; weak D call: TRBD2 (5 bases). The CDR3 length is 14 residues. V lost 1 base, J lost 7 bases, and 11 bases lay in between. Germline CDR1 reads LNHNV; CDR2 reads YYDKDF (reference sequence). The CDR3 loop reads CATSRGAEGNEQFF. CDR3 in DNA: TGTGCCACCAGCAGAGGGGCCGAGGGAAATGAGCAGTTCTTC.

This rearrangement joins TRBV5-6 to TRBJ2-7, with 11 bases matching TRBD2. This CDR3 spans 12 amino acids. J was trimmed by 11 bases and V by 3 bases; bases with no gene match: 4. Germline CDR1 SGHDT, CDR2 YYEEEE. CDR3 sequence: CASSSTSGEEYF. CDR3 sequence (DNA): TGTGCCAGCAGCTCGACTAGCGGGGAAGAGTACTTC.

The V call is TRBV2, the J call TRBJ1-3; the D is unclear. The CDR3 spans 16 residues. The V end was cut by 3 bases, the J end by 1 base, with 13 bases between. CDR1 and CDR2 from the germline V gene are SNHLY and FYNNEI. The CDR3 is CASSEGLARSGNTIYF. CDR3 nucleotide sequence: TGTGCCAGCAGTGAGGGCCTGGCGCGATCTGGAAACACCATATATTTT.

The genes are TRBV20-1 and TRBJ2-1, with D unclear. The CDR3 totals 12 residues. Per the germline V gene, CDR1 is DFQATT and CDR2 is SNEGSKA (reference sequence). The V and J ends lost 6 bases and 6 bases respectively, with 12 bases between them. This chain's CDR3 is CSAGKDSNEQFF. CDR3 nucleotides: TGCAGTGCGGGAAAGGATAGCAATGAGCAGTTCTTC.

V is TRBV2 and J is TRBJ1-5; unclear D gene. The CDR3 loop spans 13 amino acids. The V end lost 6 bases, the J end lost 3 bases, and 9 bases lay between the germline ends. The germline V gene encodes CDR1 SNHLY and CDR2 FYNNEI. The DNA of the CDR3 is TGTGCCAGCAGGGGCAGGTACAATCAGCCCCAGCATTTT. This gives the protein CASRGRYNQPQHF.

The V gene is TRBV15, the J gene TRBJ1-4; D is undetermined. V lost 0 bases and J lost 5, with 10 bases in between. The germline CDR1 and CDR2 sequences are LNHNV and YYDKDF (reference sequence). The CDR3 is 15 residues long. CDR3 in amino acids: CATSREGQLNEKLFF. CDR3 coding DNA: TGTGCCACCAGCAGAGAAGGGCAGCTGAATGAAAAACTGTTTTTT.

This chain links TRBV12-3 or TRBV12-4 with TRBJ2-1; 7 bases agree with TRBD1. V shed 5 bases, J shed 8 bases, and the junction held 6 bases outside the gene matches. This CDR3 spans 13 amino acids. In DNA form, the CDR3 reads TGTGCCAGCAGTCCTGACAGGGCGCATGAGCAGTTCTTC. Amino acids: CASSPDRAHEQFF.

This CDR3 is CASSIGTGYGQPQHF. CDR3 coding DNA: TGTGCCAGTAGTATTGGGACGGGGTACGGTCAGCCCCAGCATTTT. V is TRBV19 and J is TRBJ1-5, with D perhaps TRBD1 (5 bases). The CDR3 sequence is 15 residues long. V lost 3 bases and J lost 6, with 15 bases in between. Germline V gene lookup returns CDR1 LNHDA and CDR2 SQIVND (reference sequence).

CDR3 residues: CSATPPDSYTQYF. CDR3 sequence (DNA): TGCAGTGCTACCCCCCCGGATTCTTATACGCAGTATTTT. This chain joins TRBV20-1 and TRBJ2-3, with D hard to call. The V end lost 4 bases, the J end lost 7 bases, and 15 bases lay between the germline ends. Looked up from germline, CDR1 is DFQATT and CDR2 is SNEGSKA (reference sequence). This CDR3 is 13 amino acids long.

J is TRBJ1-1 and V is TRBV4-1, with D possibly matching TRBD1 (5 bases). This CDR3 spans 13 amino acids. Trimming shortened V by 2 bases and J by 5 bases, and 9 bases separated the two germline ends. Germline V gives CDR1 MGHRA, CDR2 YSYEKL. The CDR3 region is CASSQLQVTEAFF. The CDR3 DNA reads TGCGCCAGCAGCCAACTACAGGTAACTGAAGCTTTCTTT.

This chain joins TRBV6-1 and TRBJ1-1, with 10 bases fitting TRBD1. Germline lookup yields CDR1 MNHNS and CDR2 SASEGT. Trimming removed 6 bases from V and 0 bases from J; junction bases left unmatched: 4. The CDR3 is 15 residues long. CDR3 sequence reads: CASSQDRGLNTEAFF. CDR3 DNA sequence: TGTGCCAGCAGCCAAGACAGGGGGCTGAACACTGAAGCTTTCTTT.

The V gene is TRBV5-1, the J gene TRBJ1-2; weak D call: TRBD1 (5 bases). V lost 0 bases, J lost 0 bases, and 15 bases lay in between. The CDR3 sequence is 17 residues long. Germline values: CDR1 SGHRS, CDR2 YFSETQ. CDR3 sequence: CASSLAPTVWTNYGYTF. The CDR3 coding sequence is TGCGCCAGCAGCTTGGCGCCGACAGTTTGGACTAACTATGGCTACACCTTC.

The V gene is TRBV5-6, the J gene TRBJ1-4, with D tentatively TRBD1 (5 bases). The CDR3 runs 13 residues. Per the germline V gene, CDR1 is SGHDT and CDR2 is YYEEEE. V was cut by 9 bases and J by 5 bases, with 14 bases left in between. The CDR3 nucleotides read TGTGCCACCTCATACAGGCCAAATGAAAAACTGTTTTTT. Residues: CATSYRPNEKLFF. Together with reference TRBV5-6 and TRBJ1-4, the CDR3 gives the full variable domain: DAGVTQSPTHLIKTRGQQVTLRCSPKSGHDTVSWYQQALGQGPQFIFQYYEEEERQRGNFPDRFSGHQFPNYSSELNVNALLLGDSALYLCATSYRPNEKLFFGSGTQLSVL.

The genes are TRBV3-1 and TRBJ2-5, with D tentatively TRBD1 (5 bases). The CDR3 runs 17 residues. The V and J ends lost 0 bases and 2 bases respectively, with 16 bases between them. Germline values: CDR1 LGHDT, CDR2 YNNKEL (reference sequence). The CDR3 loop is CASSQDSPGMIQETQYF. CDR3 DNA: TGTGCCAGCAGCCAAGACTCCCCAGGGATGATACAAGAGACCCAGTACTTC.

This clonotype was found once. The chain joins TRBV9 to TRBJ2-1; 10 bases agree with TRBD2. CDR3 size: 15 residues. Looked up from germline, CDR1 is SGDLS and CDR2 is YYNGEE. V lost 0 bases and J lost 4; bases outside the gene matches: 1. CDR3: CASSVGTSGYNEQFF. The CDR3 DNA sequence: TGTGCCAGCAGCGTAGGGACTAGCGGATACAATGAGCAGTTCTTC. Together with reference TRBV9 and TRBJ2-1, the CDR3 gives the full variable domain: DSGVTQTPKHLITATGQRVTLRCSPRSGDLSVYWYQQSLDQGLQFLIQYYNGEERAKGNILERFSAQQFPDLHSELNLSSLELGDSALYFCASSVGTSGYNEQFFGPGTRLTVL.

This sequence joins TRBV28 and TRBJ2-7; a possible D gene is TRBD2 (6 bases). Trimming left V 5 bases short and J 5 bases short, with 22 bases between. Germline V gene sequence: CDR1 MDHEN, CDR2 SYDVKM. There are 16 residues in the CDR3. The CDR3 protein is CASSSLEGQRHHEQYF. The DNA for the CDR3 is TGTGCCAGCAGTAGCCTGGAGGGCCAGAGACACCACGAGCAGTACTTC.

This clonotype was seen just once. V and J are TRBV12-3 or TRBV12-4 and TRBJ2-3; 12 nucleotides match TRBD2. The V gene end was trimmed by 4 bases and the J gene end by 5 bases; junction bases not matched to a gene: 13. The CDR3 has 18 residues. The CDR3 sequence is CASSYSSLAGGRGDTQYF. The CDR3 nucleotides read TGTGCCAGCAGTTATTCGTCCCTAGCGGGGGGGCGGGGAGATACGCAGTATTTT.

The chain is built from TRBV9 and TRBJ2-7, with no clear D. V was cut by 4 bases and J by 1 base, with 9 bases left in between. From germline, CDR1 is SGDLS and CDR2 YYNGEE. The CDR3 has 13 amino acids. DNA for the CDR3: TGTGCCAGCAGCCCCCCCAGATCCTACGAGCAGTACTTC. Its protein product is CASSPPRSYEQYF. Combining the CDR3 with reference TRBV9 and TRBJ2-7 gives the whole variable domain DSGVTQTPKHLITATGQRVTLRCSPRSGDLSVYWYQQSLDQGLQFLIQYYNGEERAKGNILERFSAQQFPDLHSELNLSSLELGDSALYFCASSPPRSYEQYFGPGTRLTVT.

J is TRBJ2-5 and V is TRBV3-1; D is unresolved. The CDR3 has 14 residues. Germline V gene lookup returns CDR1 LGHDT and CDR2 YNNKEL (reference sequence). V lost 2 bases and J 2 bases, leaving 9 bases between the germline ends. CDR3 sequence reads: CASSQLTEQETQYF. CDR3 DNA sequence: TGTGCCAGCAGCCAACTCACAGAACAAGAGACCCAGTACTTC.